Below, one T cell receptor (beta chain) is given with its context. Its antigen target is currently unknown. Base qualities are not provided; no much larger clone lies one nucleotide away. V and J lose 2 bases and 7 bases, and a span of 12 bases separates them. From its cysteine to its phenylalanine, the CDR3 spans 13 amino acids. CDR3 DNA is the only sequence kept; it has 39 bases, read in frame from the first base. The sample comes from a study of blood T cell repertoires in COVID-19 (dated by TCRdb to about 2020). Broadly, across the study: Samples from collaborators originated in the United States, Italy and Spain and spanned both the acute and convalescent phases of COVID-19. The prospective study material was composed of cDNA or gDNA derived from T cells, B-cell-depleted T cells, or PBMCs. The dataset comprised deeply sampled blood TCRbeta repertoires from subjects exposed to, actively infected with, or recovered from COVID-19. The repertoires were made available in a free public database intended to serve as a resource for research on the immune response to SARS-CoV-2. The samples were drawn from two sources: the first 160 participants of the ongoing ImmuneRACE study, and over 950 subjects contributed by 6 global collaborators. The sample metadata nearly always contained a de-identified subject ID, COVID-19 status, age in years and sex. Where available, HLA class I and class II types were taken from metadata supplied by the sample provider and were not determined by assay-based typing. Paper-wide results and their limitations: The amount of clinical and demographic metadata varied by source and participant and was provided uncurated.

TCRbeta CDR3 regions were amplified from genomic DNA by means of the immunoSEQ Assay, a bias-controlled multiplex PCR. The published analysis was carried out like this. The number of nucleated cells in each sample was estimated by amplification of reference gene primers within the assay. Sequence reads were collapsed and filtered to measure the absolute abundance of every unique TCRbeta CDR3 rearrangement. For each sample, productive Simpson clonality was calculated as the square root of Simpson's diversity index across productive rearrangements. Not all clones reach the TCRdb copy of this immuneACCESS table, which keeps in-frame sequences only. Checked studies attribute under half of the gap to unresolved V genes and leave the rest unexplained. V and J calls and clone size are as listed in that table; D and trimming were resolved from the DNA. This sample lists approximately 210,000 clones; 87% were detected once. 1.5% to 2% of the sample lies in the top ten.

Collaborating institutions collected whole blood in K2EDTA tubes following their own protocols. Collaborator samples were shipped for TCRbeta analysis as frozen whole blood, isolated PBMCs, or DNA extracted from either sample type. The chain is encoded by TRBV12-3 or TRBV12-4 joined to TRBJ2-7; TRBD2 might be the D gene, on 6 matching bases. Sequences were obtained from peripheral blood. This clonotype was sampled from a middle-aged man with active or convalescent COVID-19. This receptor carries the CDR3 CASSLLEGLEQYF. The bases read TGTGCCAGCAGTTTATTGGAGGGTTTGGAGCAGTACTTC.